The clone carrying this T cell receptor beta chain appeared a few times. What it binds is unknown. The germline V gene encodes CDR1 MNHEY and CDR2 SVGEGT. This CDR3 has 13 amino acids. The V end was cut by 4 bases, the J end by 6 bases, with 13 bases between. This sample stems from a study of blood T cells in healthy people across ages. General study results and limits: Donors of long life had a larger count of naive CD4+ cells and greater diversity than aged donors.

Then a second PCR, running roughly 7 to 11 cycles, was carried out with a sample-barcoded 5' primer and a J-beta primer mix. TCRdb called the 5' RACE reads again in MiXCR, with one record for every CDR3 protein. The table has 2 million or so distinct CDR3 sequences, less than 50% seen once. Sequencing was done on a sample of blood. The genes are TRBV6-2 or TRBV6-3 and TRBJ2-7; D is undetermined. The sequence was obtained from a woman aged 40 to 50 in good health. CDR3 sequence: CASSSKLSTEQYF. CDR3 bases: TGTGCCAGCAGTTCCAAACTCTCAACCGAGCAGTACTTC.